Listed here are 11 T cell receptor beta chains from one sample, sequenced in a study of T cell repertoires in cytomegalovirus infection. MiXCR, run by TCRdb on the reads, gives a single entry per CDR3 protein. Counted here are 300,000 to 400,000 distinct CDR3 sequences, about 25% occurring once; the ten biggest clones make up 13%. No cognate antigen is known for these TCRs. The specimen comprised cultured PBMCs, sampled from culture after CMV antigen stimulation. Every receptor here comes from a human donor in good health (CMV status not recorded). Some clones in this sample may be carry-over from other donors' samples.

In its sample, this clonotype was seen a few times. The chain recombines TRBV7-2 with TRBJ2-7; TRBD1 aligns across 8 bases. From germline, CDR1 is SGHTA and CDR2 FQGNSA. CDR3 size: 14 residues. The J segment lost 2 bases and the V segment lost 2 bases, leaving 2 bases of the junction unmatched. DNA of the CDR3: TGTGCCAGCAGCTTAATACAGGGGGCCTACGAGCAGTACGTC. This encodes CASSLIQGAYEQYV.

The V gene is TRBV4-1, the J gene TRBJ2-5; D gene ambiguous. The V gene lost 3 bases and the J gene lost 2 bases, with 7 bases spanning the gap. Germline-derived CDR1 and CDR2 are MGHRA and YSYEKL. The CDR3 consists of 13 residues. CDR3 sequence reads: CASSQLVQETQYF. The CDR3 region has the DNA TGCGCCAGCAGCCAGCTAGTTCAAGAGACCCAGTACTTC.

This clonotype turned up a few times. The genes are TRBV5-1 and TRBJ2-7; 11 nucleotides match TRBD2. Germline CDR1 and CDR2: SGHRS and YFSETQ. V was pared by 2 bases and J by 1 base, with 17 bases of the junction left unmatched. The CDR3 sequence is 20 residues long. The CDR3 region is CASSLGVGSELAGESYEQYF. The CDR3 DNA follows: TGCGCCAGCAGCTTAGGGGTAGGATCGGAACTAGCGGGAGAGTCCTACGAGCAGTACTTC.

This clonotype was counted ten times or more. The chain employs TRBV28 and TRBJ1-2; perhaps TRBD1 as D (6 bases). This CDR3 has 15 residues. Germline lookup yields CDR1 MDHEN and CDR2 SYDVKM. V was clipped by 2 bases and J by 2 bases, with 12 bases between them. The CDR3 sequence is CASSLPGHPNYGYTF. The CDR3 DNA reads TGTGCCAGCAGTTTACCGGGACACCCGAACTATGGCTACACCTTC.

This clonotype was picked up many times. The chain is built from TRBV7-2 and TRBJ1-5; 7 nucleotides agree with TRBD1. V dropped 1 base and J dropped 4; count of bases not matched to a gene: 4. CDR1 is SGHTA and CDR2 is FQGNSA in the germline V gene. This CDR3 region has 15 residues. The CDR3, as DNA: TGTGCCAGCAGCTTAGTACAGGGGTTGAATCAGCCCCAGCATTTT. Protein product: CASSLVQGLNQPQHF.

CDR3 amino acids: CASSLGQGTDYGYTF. The CDR3 DNA reads as TGCGCCAGCAGCCTCGGACAGGGGACAGACTATGGCTACACCTTC. This rearrangement joins TRBV4-1 to TRBJ1-2; 9 bases map to TRBD1. From germline, CDR1 is MGHRA and CDR2 YSYEKL. This CDR3 has 15 amino acids. The junction had 6 bases not matched to a gene; V was cut back by 4 bases and J by 3 bases.

In DNA form, the CDR3 reads TGTGCCACCAGCAGGTCCAGGGGGGTTTGGACTGAAGCTTTCTTT. Amino acid sequence: CATSRSRGVWTEAFF. The chain combines TRBV15 with TRBJ1-1; 7 bases agree with TRBD1. V dropped 3 bases and J dropped 5; count of bases not matched to a gene: 9. Germline values: CDR1 LNHNV, CDR2 YYDKDF (reference sequence). The CDR3 runs to 15 residues.

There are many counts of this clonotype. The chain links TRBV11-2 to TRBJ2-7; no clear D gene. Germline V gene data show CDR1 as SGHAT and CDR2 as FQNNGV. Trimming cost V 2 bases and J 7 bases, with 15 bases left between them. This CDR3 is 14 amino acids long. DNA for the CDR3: TGTGCCAGCAGCTTACGTTCAACACGTGTGGAGCAGTACTTC. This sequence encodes CASSLRSTRVEQYF.

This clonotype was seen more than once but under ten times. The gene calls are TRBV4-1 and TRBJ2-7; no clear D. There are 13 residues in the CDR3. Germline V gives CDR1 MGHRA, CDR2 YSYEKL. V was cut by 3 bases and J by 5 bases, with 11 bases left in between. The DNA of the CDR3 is TGCGCCAGCAGCCATGGAATGGCGAACGAGCAGTACTTC. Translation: CASSHGMANEQYF.

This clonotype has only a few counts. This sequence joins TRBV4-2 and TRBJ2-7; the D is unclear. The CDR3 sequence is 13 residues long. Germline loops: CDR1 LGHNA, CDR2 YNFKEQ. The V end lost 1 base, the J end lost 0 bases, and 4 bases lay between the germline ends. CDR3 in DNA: TGTGCCAGCAGCCAAGGCAACTCCTACGAGCAGTACTTC. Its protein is CASSQGNSYEQYF.

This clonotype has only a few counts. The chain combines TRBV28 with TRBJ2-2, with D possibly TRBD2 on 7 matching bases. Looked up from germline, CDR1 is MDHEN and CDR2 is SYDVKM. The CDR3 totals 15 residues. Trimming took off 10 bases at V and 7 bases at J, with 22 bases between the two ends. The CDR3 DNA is TGTGCCACCATAGGGGGGGGGCCCGGCCTCGGGGAGCTGTTTTTT. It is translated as CATIGGGPGLGELFF.